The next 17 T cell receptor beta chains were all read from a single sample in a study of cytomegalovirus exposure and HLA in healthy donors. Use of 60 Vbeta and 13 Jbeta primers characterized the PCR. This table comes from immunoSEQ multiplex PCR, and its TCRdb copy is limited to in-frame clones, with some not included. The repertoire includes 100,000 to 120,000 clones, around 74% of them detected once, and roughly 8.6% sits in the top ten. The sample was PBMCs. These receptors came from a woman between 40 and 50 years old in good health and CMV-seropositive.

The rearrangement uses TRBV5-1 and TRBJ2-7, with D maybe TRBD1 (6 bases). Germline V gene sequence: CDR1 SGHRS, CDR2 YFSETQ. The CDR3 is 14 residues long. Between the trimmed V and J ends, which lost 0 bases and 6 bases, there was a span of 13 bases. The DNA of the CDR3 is TGCGCCAGCAGCTTGGCCGACAGGTCGCGCGAGCAGTACTTC. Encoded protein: CASSLADRSREQYF.

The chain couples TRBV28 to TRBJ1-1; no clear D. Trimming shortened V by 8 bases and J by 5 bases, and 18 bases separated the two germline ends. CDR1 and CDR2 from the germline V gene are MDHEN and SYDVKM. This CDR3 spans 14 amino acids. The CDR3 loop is CASLRLSGNTEAFF. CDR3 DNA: TGTGCCAGCCTTCGACTTTCGGGGAATACTGAAGCTTTCTTT.

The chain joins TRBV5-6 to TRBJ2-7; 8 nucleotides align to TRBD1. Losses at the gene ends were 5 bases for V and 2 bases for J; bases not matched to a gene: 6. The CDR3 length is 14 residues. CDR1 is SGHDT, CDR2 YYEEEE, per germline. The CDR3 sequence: CASRRTGRTYEQYF. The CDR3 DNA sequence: TGTGCCAGCAGACGGACAGGGCGAACCTACGAGCAGTACTTC.

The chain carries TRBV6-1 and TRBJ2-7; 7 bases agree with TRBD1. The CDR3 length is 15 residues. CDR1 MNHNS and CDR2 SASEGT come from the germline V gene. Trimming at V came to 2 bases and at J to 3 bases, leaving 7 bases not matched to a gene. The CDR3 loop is CASSELGQFLYEQYF. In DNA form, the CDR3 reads TGTGCCAGCAGTGAACTGGGACAGTTCCTCTACGAGCAGTACTTC.

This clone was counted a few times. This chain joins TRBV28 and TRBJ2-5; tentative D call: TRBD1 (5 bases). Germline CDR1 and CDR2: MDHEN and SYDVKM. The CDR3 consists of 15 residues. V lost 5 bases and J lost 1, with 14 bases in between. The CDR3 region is CASSNNRLLQETQYF. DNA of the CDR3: TGTGCCAGCAGTAATAACAGGCTACTCCAAGAGACCCAGTACTTC.

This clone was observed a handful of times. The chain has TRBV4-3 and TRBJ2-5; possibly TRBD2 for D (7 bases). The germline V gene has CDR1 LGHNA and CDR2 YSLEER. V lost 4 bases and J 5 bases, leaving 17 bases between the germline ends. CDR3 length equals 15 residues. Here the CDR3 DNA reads TGCGCCAGCAGCCCCTGGGGGGGGCCCCGGGAGACCCAGTACTTC. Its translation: CASSPWGGPRETQYF.

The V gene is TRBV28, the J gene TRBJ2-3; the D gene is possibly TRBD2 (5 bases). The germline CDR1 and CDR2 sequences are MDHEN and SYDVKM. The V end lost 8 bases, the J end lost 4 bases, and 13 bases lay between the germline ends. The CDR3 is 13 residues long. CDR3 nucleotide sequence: TGTGCCAGCGGACTTAATCTTGCAGATACGCAGTATTTT. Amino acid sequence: CASGLNLADTQYF.

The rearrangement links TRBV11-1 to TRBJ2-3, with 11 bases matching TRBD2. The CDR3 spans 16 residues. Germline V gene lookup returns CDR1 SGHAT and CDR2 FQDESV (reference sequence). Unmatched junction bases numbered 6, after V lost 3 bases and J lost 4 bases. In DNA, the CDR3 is TGTGCCAGCAGCTTGTTAGCGGGGGGGCGGTCAGATACGCAGTATTTT. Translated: CASSLLAGGRSDTQYF.

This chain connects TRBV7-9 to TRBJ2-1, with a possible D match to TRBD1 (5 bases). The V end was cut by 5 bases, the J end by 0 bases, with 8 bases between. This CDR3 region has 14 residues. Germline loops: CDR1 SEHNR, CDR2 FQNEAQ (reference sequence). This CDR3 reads CASSQGNSYNEQFF. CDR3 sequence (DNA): TGTGCCAGCAGCCAGGGTAACTCCTACAATGAGCAGTTCTTC.

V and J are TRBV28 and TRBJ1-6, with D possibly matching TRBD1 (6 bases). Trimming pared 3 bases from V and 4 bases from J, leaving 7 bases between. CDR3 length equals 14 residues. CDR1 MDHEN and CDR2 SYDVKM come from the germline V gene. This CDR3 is CASSFQGYNSPLHF. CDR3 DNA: TGTGCCAGCAGTTTTCAGGGGTATAATTCACCCCTCCACTTT.

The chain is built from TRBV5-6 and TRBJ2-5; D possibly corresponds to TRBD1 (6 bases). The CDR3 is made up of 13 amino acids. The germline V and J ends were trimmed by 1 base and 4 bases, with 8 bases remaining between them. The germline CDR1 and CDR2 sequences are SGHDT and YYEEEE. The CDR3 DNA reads TGTGCCAGCAGCTTGACAGGGCCAGAGACCCAGTACTTC. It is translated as CASSLTGPETQYF. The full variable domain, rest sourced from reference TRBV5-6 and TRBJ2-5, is DAGVTQSPTHLIKTRGQQVTLRCSPKSGHDTVSWYQQALGQGPQFIFQYYEEEERQRGNFPDRFSGHQFPNYSSELNVNALLLGDSALYLCASSLTGPETQYFGPGTRLLVL.

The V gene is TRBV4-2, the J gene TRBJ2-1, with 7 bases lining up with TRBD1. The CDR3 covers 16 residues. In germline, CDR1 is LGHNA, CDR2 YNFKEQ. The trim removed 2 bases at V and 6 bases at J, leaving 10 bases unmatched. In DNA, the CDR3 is TGTGCCAGCAGCCAAACCCTCGGGGACAGAGGCAATGAGCAGTTCTTC. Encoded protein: CASSQTLGDRGNEQFF.

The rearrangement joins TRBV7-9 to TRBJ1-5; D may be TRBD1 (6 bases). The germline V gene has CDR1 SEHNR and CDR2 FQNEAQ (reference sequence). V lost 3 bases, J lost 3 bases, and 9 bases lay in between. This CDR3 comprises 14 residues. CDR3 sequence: CASSLAGANQPQHF. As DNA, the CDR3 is TGTGCCAGCAGCTTGGCGGGGGCCAATCAGCCCCAGCATTTT.

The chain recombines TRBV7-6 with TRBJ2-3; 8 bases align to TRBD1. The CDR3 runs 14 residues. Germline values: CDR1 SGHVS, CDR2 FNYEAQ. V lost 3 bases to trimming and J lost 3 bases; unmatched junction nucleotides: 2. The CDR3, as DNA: TGTGCCAGCAGCTTTCGGACAGGGACAGATACGCAGTATTTT. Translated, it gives CASSFRTGTDTQYF.

The CDR3 DNA is TGTGCCAGCTCAGAACAGACGGGAGTGAACACTGAAGCTTTCTTT. This translates into CASSEQTGVNTEAFF. This chain links TRBV18 with TRBJ1-1; D unclear. The CDR3 is 15 amino acids. Germline V gene data show CDR1 as KGHSH and CDR2 as LQKENI. V was clipped by 5 bases and J by 0 bases, with 13 bases between them.

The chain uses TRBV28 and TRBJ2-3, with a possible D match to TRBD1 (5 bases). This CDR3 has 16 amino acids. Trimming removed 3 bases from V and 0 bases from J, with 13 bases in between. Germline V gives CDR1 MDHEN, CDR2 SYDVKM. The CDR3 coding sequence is TGTGCCAGCAGTTTGACAGTCGCCGCTAGCACAGATACGCAGTATTTT. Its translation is CASSLTVAASTDTQYF.

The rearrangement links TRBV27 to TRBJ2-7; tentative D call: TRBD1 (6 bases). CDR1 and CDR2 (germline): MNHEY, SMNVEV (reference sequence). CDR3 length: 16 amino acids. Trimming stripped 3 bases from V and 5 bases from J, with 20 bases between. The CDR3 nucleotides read TGTGCCAGCAGTTTGCACCCCAGGGGAATGGGCGACGAGCAGTACTTC. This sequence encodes CASSLHPRGMGDEQYF.